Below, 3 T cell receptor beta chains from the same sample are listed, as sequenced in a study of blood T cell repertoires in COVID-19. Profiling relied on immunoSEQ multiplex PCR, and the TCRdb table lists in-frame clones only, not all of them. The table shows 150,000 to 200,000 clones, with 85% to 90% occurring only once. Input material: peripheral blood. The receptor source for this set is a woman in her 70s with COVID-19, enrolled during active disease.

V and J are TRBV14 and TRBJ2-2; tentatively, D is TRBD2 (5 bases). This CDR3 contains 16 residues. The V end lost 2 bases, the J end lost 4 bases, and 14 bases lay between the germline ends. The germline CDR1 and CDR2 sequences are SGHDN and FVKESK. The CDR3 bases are TGTGCCAGCAGCCAACTACTAGGTGCGGGCACCGGGGAGCTGTTTTTT. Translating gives CASSQLLGAGTGELFF.

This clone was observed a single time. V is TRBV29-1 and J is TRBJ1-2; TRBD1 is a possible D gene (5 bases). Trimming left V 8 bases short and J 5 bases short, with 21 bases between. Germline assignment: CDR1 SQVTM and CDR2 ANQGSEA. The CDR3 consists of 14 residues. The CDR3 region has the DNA TGCAGCTCAAGCGTCCTTACAGGAAGGTATGGCTACACCTTC. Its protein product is CSSSVLTGRYGYTF.

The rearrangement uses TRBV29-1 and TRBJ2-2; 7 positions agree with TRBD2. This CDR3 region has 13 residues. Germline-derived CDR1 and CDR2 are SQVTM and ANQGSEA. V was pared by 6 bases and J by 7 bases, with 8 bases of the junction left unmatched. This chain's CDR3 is CSVLQAGNGELFF. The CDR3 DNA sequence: TGCAGCGTCCTGCAAGCGGGAAACGGGGAGCTGTTTTTT.